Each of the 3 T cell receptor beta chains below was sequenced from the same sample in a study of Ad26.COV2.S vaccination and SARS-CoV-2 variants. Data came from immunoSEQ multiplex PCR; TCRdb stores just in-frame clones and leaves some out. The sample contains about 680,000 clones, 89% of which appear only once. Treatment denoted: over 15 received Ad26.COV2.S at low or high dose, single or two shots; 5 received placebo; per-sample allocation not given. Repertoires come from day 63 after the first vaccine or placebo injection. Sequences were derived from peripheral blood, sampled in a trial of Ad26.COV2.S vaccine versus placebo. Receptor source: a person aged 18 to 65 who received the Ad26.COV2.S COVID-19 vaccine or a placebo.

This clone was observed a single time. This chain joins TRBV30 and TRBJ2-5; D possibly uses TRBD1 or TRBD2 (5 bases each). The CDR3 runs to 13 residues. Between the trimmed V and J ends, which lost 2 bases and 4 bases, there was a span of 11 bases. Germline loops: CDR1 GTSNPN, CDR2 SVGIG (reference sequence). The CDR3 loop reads CAWSLGPGETQYF. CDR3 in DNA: TGTGCCTGGAGTTTGGGACCTGGAGAGACCCAGTACTTC.

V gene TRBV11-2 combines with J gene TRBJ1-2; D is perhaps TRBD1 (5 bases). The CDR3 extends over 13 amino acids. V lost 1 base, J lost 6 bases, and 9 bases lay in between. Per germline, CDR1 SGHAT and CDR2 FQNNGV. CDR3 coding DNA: TGTGCCAGCAGCTTAGTAGGGGTCGATGGCTACACCTTC. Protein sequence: CASSLVGVDGYTF. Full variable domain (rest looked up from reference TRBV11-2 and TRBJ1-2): EAGVAQSPRYKIIEKRQSVAFWCNPISGHATLYWYQQILGQGPKLLIQFQNNGVVDDSQLPKDRFSAERLKGVDSTLKIQPAKLEDSAVYLCASSLVGVDGYTFGSGTRLTVV.

The CDR3: CASSLGRAPYNEQFF. The CDR3 DNA is TGTGCCAGCAGTTTAGGGCGGGCTCCCTACAATGAGCAGTTCTTC. The chain uses TRBV27 and TRBJ2-1; D may be TRBD2 (5 bases). The germline gives CDR1 MNHEY, CDR2 SMNVEV (reference sequence). Trimming left V 2 bases short and J 2 bases short, with 10 bases between. The CDR3 loop spans 15 amino acids.